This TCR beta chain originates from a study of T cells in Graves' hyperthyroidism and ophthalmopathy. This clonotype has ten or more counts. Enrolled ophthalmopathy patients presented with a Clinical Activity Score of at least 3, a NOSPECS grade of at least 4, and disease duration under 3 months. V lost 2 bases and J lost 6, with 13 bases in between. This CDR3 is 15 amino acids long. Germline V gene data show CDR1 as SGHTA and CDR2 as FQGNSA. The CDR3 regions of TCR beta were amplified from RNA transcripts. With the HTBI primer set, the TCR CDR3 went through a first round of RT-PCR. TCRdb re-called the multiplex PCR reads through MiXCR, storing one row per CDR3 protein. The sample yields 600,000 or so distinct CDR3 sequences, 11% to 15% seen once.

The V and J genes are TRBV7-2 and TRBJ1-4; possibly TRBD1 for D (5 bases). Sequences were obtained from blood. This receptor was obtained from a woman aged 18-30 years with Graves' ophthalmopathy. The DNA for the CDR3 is TGTGCCAGCAGCTTAACGGCAGGGAAGGATGAAAAACTGTTTTTT. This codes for CASSLTAGKDEKLFF. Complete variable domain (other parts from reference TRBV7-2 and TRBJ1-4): GAGVSQSPSNKVTEKGKDVELRCDPISGHTALYWYRQSLGQGLEFLIYFQGNSAPDKSGLPSDRFSAERTGGSVSTLTIQRTQQEDSAVYLCASSLTAGKDEKLFFGSGTQLSVL.